These T cell receptor beta chains were read from a single sample in a study of blood T cell repertoires in COVID-19. Profiling relied on immunoSEQ multiplex PCR, and the TCRdb table lists in-frame clones only, not all of them. In the table there are about 190,000 clones, about four fifths of which are singletons. The sample comprised PBMCs or T cells enriched from blood (not recorded which). These receptors were taken from a woman aged 25 to 39 who had recovered from COVID-19. CDR3s include the opening cysteine and the closing phenylalanine or tryptophan. A D gene is named only where the DNA matches it firmly. Not every row has a clone size; where given, it reads once, few, many or a size class.

>NA|TRBV28|TRBJ2-7|13|NA
CASSSLPAYEQYF
TGTGCCAGCAGTTCCCTTCCGGCCTACGAGCAGTACTTC
>few|TRBV5-1|TRBJ1-6|15|NA
CASSVAGANNSPLHF
TGCGCCAGCAGCGTCGCGGGGGCAAATAATTCACCCCTCCACTTT
>NA|TRBV28|TRBJ2-5|13|NA
CASSVWRQETQYF
TGTGCCAGCAGTGTATGGCGGCAAGAGACCCAGTACTTC
>NA|TRBV28|TRBJ1-1|12|NA
CASSPMNTEAFF
TGTGCCAGCAGCCCTATGAACACTGAAGCTTTCTTT
>medium-sized|TRBV14|TRBJ1-6|12|NA
CASSRSNSPLHF
TGTGCCAGCAGCCGTTCAAATTCACCCCTCCACTTT
>few|TRBV28|TRBJ2-5|15|TRBD1
CASSLFGTGQETQYF
TGTGCCAGCTCGTTGTTTGGGACAGGACAAGAGACCCAGTACTTC
>NA|TRBV13|TRBJ1-2|16|NA
CASSLGLGTPPGGYTF
TGTGCCAGCAGCTTAGGCCTCGGGACACCCCCGGGGGGCTACACCTTC
>NA|TRBV18|TRBJ2-3|16|TRBD2
CASSPRSGRLGDTQYF
TGTGCCAGCTCACCACGGAGCGGGAGGCTAGGAGATACGCAGTATTTT
>NA|TRBV19|TRBJ2-3|16|TRBD1
CASSIGSGTGTDTQYF
TGTGCCAGTAGTATAGGGTCCGGGACAGGGACAGATACGCAGTATTTT
>once|TRBV10-2|TRBJ2-3|13|NA
CATGHTGTDTQYF
TGCGCCACAGGACATACAGGCACAGATACGCAGTATTTT
>NA|TRBV24-1|TRBJ2-5|15|TRBD1
CATSDTYRGGETQYF
TGTGCCACCAGTGACACATACAGGGGCGGGGAGACCCAGTACTTC
>NA|TRBV7-3|TRBJ1-1|14|TRBD1
CASSRDRVNTEAFF
TGTGCCAGCAGCCGGGACAGGGTGAACACTGAAGCTTTCTTT
>few|TRBV6-5|TRBJ1-2|14|NA
CASSPGAMNYGYTF
TGTGCCAGCAGTCCAGGGGCGATGAACTATGGCTACACCTTC
>NA|TRBV7-2|TRBJ1-6|16|NA
CASSLLGGQYNSPLHF
TGTGCCAGCAGCCTACTGGGGGGGCAGTATAATTCACCCCTCCACTTT
>once|TRBV9|TRBJ2-1|12|NA
CASSYQGNEQFF
TGTGCCAGCAGCTATCAGGGGAATGAGCAGTTCTTC
>NA|TRBV7-6|TRBJ2-7|16|TRBD2
CASSLGIGLGFYEQYF
TGTGCCAGCAGCTTAGGCATAGGACTAGGGTTCTACGAGCAGTACTTC
>NA|TRBV4-2|TRBJ2-2|12|NA
CASSQDTGELFF
TGTGCCAGCAGCCAAGATACCGGGGAGTTGTTTTTT
>few|TRBV7-2|TRBJ1-3|16|NA
CASSLDLGGSGNTIYF
TGTGCCAGCAGCTTAGACTTGGGGGGTTCTGGAAACACCATATATTTT
>NA|TRBV2|TRBJ1-1|15|TRBD1
CASNEDRTLRGEAFF
TGTGCCAGCAATGAGGACAGGACGCTTCGCGGTGAAGCTTTCTTT
>NA|TRBV11-2|TRBJ1-6|15|NA
CASSLGGLDNSPLHF
TGTGCCAGCAGCTTAGGGGGGCTTGATAATTCACCCCTCCACTTT
>NA|TRBV29-1|TRBJ2-7|11|NA
CSVTGAYEQYF
TGCAGCGTTACAGGAGCCTACGAGCAGTACTTC
>NA|TRBV5-1|TRBJ2-7|15|TRBD1
CASSLPGQSPYEQYF
TGCGCCAGCAGCCTTCCGGGACAGTCACCCTACGAGCAGTACTTC
>once|TRBV28|TRBJ2-2|17|NA
CASSSFDRQKNTGELFF
TGTGCCAGCAGTTCGTTCGACAGGCAGAAAAACACCGGGGAGCTGTTTTTT
>NA|TRBV28|TRBJ2-1|12|NA
CASSLTGFRQFF
TGTGCCAGCAGTTTAACAGGGTTCCGGCAGTTCTTC
>once|TRBV4-1|TRBJ2-3|20|TRBD1
CASTFLPGDRGGQLTDTQYF
TGCGCCAGCACGTTTCTGCCCGGGGACAGGGGAGGCCAATTGACAGATACGCAGTATTTT
>NA|TRBV28|TRBJ2-3|14|NA
CASSYPDSRDTQYF
TGTGCCAGCAGTTATCCGGACAGTCGAGATACGCAGTATTTT
>NA|TRBV28|TRBJ1-2|14|TRBD1
CASSPWGQTYGYTF
TGTGCCAGCAGCCCATGGGGACAGACTTATGGCTACACCTTC
>NA|TRBV7-2|TRBJ1-5|16|NA
CASSLDRVWVNQPQHF
TGTGCCAGCAGCTTAGATCGGGTGTGGGTCAATCAGCCCCAGCATTTT
>NA|TRBV5-4|TRBJ2-1|13|NA
CASSLYRVGEQFF
TGTGCCAGCAGCTTGTATCGGGTAGGTGAGCAGTTCTTC
>NA|TRBV19|TRBJ1-5|14|NA
CASSSVPGNQPQHF
TGTGCCAGTAGTTCCGTACCAGGCAATCAGCCCCAGCATTTT
>NA|TRBV18|TRBJ1-2|12|NA
CASSPLEVSYTF
TGTGCCAGCTCACCACTTGAGGTTTCCTACACCTTC
>NA|TRBV7-8|TRBJ1-5|16|NA
CASSLDGRGATQPQHF
TGTGCCAGCAGCTTAGATGGGAGGGGGGCAACGCAGCCCCAGCATTTT
>NA|TRBV3-1/TRBV3-2|TRBJ1-2|14|TRBD1
CASSPLGQGYGYTF
TGTGCCAGCAGCCCCCTTGGACAGGGCTATGGCTACACCTTC
>NA|TRBV7-9|TRBJ2-1|16|NA
CASSLSGGGPYNEQFF
TGTGCCAGCAGCTTATCTGGGGGCGGGCCCTACAATGAGCAGTTCTTC
>few|TRBV27|TRBJ1-3|17|NA
CASTPPGGQFSGNTIYF
TGTGCCAGCACTCCCCCGGGGGGTCAATTCTCTGGAAACACCATATATTTT
>NA|TRBV5-1|TRBJ2-1|16|TRBD1
CASSPEGTGGVHEQFF
TGCGCCAGCAGCCCCGAGGGGACAGGGGGAGTCCATGAGCAGTTCTTC
>NA|TRBV3-1/TRBV3-2|TRBJ2-4|17|NA
CASSHRRGPGGEYIQYF
TGTGCCAGCAGCCACCGCAGGGGGCCGGGGGGTGAGTACATTCAGTACTTC
>NA|TRBV28|TRBJ1-2|16|NA
CASSLGVGVLRYGYTF
TGTGCCAGCAGTTTAGGTGTCGGGGTACTTCGGTATGGCTACACCTTC
>NA|TRBV6-2/TRBV6-3|TRBJ1-1|13|NA
CASSRWGQFEAFF
TGTGCCAGCAGTCGGTGGGGACAATTTGAAGCTTTCTTT
>NA|TRBV5-4|TRBJ1-5|14|NA
CASSFQGANQPQHF
TGTGCCAGCAGCTTTCAAGGGGCGAATCAGCCCCAGCATTTT
>NA|TRBV19|TRBJ1-1|11|NA
CASSPGTEAFF
TGTGCCAGTAGTCCCGGCACTGAAGCTTTCTTT
>NA|TRBV7-3|TRBJ1-1|14|NA
CASSSQGQGTEAFF
TGTGCCAGCAGCTCACAGGGCCAGGGGACTGAAGCTTTCTTT
>NA|TRBV19|TRBJ2-3|15|NA
CASTPGAGWIDTQYF
TGTGCCAGTACTCCTGGGGCGGGGTGGATAGATACGCAGTATTTT
>few|TRBV4-2|TRBJ2-1|16|TRBD2
CASSQRQASGGNEQFF
TGTGCCAGCAGTCAGAGGCAGGCTAGCGGGGGTAATGAGCAGTTCTTC
>NA|TRBV4-2|TRBJ2-2|20|TRBD2
CASSQDLGAGGPAGSGELFF
TGTGCCAGCAGCCAAGATCTTGGAGCGGGGGGGCCGGCAGGTAGCGGGGAGCTGTTTTTT
>NA|TRBV28|TRBJ1-1|15|TRBD1
CASKSPRGRSTEAFF
TGTGCCAGCAAATCGCCAAGGGGGCGGAGTACTGAAGCTTTCTTT
>NA|TRBV28|TRBJ1-5|15|TRBD1
CASSTPGTGGQPQHF
TGTGCCAGCAGTACCCCAGGGACAGGGGGACAGCCCCAGCATTTT
>NA|TRBV28|TRBJ2-7|14|TRBD2
CASRTAGGLYEQYF
TGTGCCAGCAGGACCGCGGGGGGACTCTACGAGCAGTACTTC
>NA|TRBV9|TRBJ2-7|15|TRBD2
CASSVGDGRSYEQYF
TGTGCCAGCAGCGTAGGGGACGGGAGGTCCTACGAGCAGTACTTC
>NA|TRBV6-2/TRBV6-3|TRBJ2-3|14|NA
CASSFRQGTDTQYF
TGTGCCAGCAGTTTCCGACAGGGCACAGATACGCAGTATTTT
>NA|TRBV28|TRBJ1-1|15|TRBD1
CASSPRTGLYTEAFF
TGTGCCAGCAGTCCCCGGACAGGGTTGTACACTGAAGCTTTCTTT
>NA|TRBV5-6|TRBJ2-5|15|NA
CASSLGGGFQETQYF
TGTGCCAGCAGCTTGGGTGGAGGATTCCAAGAGACCCAGTACTTC
>NA|TRBV28|TRBJ1-1|13|NA
CASSFLPGSEAFF
TGTGCCAGCAGTTTCCTCCCGGGGAGTGAGGCTTTCTTT